This T cell receptor beta chain was identified during a study of blood T cells in healthy people across ages. The CDR3 runs to 14 residues. The junction had 9 bases not matched to a gene; V was cut back by 7 bases and J by 3 bases. CDR1 and CDR2 (germline): DFQATT, SNEGSKA (reference sequence). It was with a sample-barcoded 5' primer and a J-beta primer mix that a second PCR of roughly 7 to 12 cycles was run. MiXCR, applied by TCRdb to the 5' RACE reads, yields one record per CDR3 protein. The sample records hundreds of thousands of distinct CDR3 sequences, around a quarter being singletons. These sequences were also reported in another study, on T cells of mothers and their children. This second study notes: The cDNA synthesis received all extracted RNA, at around 1.6 ug per 15 ul.

The rearrangement joins TRBV20-1 to TRBJ2-1; 7 nucleotides agree with TRBD1. Sequencing input: blood. The receptor was derived from a boy between 10 and 17 years old in good health. CDR3 DNA: TGCAGTGTTGGTCCGACAGGGAGCTACAATGAGCAGTTCTTC. Protein sequence: CSVGPTGSYNEQFF.